This TCR beta chain was captured in a study of blood T cell repertoires in COVID-19. Study in general: Sources were T cells, B-cell-depleted T cells, or PBMCs; the material itself was cDNA or gDNA.

Generated by immunoSEQ multiplex PCR, the TCRdb table keeps only in-frame clones and is missing some. This table has 150,000 to 200,000 clones, approximately 80% appearing once. This CDR3 contains 16 residues. Germline CDR1 reads MNHEY; CDR2 reads SVGEGT. V lost 2 bases to trimming and J lost 1 base, with 14 bases between them. Study members were between about 18 and 100 years old and lived in some 26 US regions. Sequencing was done on a sample of PBMCs or T cells enriched from blood (not recorded which). This chain connects TRBV6-2 or TRBV6-3 to TRBJ1-1; possible D gene TRBD1, 5 bases. The receptor comes from a man aged 70-80 years who had been exposed to COVID-19. CDR3 in DNA: TGTGCCAGCAGTTACCGGCAGGGTCAGACGAACACTGAAGCTTTCTTT. Amino acid sequence: CASSYRQGQTNTEAFF.